Shown below are 4 T cell receptor beta chains from a single sample sequenced in a study of blood T cell repertoires in COVID-19. Sequencing was performed with immunoSEQ multiplex PCR; in TCRdb, only in-frame clones are kept and a portion is missing. The sample holds fewer than 700,000 clones, 85% to 90% seen once. The specimen was peripheral blood. The receptors shown here come from a woman between 45 and 65 years old with COVID-19, enrolled during active disease.

This clone has more than one count but fewer than ten. The rearrangement joins TRBV3-1 (or the pseudogene TRBV3-2) to TRBJ1-3, with unresolved D. Per germline, CDR1 LGHDT and CDR2 YNNKEL (reference sequence). Trimming shortened V by 2 bases and J by 0 bases, and 5 bases separated the two germline ends. This CDR3 is built from 14 residues. CDR3 protein: CASSQRGSGNTIYF. In nucleotides, the CDR3 is TGTGCCAGCAGCCAAAGAGGCTCTGGAAACACCATATATTTT.

This chain links TRBV11-2 with TRBJ2-1, with 11 bases identical to TRBD1. Germline CDR1 SGHAT, CDR2 FQNNGV. The CDR3 loop spans 16 amino acids. V shed 2 bases, J shed 6 bases, and the junction held 6 bases outside the gene matches. The DNA of the CDR3 is TGTGCCAGCAGCTTACAAGGGACAGGGGGTCCCAATGAGCAGTTCTTC. Protein product: CASSLQGTGGPNEQFF. Full variable domain (outside the CDR3, taken from reference TRBV11-2 and TRBJ2-1): EAGVAQSPRYKIIEKRQSVAFWCNPISGHATLYWYQQILGQGPKLLIQFQNNGVVDDSQLPKDRFSAERLKGVDSTLKIQPAKLEDSAVYLCASSLQGTGGPNEQFFGPGTRLTVL.

V and J are TRBV9 and TRBJ2-1; 10 nucleotides agree with TRBD2. In germline, CDR1 is SGDLS, CDR2 YYNGEE. There are 15 residues in the CDR3. J gave up 8 bases and V 3 bases, and 8 bases lay outside the gene matches. The CDR3 loop reads CASSAIAGGDHEQFF. CDR3 nucleotide sequence: TGTGCCAGCAGCGCTATAGCGGGGGGTGACCATGAGCAGTTCTTC.

The CDR3 loop reads CASSLAGQTFGGYTF. The DNA for the CDR3 is TGCGCCAGCAGCTTGGCGGGACAGACCTTCGGTGGCTACACCTTC. This chain joins TRBV5-1 and TRBJ1-2, with 7 bases that match TRBD1. CDR3 length: 15 amino acids. Germline CDR1 SGHRS, CDR2 YFSETQ. With V trimmed by 0 bases and J by 7 bases, 9 bases remained unmatched.